This T cell receptor (beta chain) is drawn from a study of regulatory T cells in long-lasting Graves disease. This clonotype was counted ten times or more. Germline V gives CDR1 SNHLY, CDR2 FYNNEI. V gave up 6 bases and J gave up 9 bases, with 10 bases separating them. The CDR3 length is 11 residues. Arm-PCR of CDR3 regions and iRepertoire HTBI primers were the basis on which TCR beta libraries were built. From the multiplex PCR reads, TCRdb called clonotypes with MiXCR, one entry per CDR3 protein. The sample has almost 450,000 distinct CDR3 sequences; 16% are singletons. The time point here: newly diagnosed GD, antithyroid drugs for less than 3 months. With RNA extracted from PBMCs as input, the TCR library was made. Separately, the same data were catalogued under a study of T cells in Graves' hyperthyroidism and ophthalmopathy.

The chain links TRBV2 to TRBJ2-3, with TRBD2 as a possible D gene (5 bases). The sequence was obtained from a woman in her 30s with Graves disease. The sequences come from peripheral blood mononuclear cells (PBMCs), collected at new diagnosis, from a patient treated with antithyroid drugs. The CDR3 is CASRAEDTQYF. The CDR3, as DNA: TGTGCCAGCAGAGCGGAGGACACGCAGTATTTT.